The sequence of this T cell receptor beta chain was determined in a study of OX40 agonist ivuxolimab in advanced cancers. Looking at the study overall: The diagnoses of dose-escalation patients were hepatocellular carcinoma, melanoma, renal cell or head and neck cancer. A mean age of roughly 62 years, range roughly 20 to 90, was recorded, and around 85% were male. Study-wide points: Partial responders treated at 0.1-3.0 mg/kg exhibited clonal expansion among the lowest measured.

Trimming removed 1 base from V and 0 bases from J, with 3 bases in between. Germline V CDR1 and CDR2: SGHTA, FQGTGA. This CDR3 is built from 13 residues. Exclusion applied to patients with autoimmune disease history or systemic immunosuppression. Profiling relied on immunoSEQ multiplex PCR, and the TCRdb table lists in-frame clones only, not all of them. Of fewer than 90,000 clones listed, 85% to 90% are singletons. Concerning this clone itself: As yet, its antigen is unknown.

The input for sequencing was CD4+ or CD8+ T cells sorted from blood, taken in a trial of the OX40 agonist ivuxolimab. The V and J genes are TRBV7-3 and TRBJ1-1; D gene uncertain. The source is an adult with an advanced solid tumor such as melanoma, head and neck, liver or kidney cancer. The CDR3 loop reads CASSLSLNTEAFF. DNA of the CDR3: TGTGCCAGCAGCTTAAGTCTGAACACTGAAGCTTTCTTT. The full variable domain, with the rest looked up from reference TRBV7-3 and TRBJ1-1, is GAGVSQTPSNKVTEKGKYVELRCDPISGHTALYWYRQSLGQGPEFLIYFQGTGAADDSGLPNDRFFAVRPEGSVSTLKIQRTERGDSAVYLCASSLSLNTEAFFGQGTRLTVV.